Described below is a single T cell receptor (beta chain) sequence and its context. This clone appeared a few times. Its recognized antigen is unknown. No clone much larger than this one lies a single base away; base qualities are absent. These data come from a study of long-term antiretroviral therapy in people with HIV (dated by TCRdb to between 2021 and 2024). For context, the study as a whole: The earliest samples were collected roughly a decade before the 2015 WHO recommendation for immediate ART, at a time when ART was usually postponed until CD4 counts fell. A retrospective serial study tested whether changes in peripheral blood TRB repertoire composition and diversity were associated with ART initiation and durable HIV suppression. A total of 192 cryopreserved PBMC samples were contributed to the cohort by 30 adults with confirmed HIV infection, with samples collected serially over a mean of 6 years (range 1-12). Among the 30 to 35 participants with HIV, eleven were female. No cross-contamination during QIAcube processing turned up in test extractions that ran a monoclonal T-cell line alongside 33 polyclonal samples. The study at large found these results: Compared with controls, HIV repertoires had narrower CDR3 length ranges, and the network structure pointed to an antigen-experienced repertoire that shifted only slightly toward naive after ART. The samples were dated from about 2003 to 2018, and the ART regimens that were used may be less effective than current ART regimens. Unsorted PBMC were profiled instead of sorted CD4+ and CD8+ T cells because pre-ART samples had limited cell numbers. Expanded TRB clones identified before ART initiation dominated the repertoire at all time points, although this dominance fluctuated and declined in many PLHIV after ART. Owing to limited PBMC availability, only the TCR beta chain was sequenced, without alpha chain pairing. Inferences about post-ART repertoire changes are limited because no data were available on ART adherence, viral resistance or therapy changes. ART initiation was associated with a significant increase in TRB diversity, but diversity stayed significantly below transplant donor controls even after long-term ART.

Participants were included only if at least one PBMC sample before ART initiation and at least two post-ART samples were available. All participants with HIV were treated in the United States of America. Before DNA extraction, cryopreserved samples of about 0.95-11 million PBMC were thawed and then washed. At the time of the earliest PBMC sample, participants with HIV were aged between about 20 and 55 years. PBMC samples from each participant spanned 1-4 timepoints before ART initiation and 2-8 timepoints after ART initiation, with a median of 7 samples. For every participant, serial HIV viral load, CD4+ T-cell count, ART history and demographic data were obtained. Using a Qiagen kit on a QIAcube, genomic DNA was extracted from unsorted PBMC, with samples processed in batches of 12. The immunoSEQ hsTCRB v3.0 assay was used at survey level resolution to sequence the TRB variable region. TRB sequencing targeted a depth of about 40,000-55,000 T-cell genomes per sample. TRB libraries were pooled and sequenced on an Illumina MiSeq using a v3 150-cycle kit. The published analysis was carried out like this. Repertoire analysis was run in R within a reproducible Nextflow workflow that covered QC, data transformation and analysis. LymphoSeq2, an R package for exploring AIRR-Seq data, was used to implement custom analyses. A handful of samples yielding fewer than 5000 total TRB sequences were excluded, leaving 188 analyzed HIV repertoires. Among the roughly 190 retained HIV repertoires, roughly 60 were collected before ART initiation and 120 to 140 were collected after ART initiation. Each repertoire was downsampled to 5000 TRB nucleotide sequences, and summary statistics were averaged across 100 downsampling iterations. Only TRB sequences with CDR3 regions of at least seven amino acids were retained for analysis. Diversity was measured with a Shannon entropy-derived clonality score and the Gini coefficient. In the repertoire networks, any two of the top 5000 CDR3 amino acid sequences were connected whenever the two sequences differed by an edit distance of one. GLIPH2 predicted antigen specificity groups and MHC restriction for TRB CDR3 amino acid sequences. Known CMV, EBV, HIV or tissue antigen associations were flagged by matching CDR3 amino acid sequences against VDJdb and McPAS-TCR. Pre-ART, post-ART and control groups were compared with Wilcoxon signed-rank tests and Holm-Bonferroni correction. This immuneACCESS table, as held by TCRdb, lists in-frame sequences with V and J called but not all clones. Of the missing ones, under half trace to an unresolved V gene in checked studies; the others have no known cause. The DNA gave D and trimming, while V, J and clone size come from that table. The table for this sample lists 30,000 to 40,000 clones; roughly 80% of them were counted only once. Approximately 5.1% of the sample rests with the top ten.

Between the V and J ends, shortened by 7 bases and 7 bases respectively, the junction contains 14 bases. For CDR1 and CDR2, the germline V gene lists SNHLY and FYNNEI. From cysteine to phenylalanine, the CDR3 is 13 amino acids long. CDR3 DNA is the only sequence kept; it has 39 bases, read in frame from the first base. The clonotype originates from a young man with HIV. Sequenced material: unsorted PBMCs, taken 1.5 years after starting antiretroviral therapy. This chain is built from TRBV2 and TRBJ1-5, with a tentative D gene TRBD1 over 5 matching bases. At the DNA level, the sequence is TGTGCCAGCAACATCGGGCAGGGCCAGCCCCAGCATTTT. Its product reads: CASNIGQGQPQHF.